This is a list of T cell receptor beta chains from one sample in a study of neurological immune-mediated disorders. One entry per CDR3 protein results from TCRdb running MiXCR on the 5' RACE reads. This table holds 25,000 to 35,000 distinct CDR3 sequences, more than 4% found once. Sequencing was done on a sample of CD4+ T cells from blood. All receptors derive from a woman between 40 and 50 years old in good health. Both conserved end residues are part of each CDR3. The D gene is left open where the match is weak. Clone size is stated in some rows and not others, as once, few, many or a class when expanded.

CDR3 DNA,CDR3 protein,D gene,V gene,clone size,J gene
TGTGCCAACAGCCCAACAGGGGGTGGAAATTCACCCCTCCTCTTT,CANSPTGGGNSPLLF,TRBD1,TRBV7-8,-,TRBJ1-6
TGTGCCAGCAGTTTAGCGGCGGGAACTGAAGCTTTCTTT,CASSLAAGTEAFF,-,TRBV12-3/TRBV12-4,many,TRBJ1-1
TGTGCCAGCAATGAACAGGGGAGGGGAAACATTCAGTACTTC,CASNEQGRGNIQYF,-,TRBV2,many,TRBJ2-4
TGCAGTGCTAGGACGACAGACGTTCCCTACGAGCAGTACTTC,CSARTTDVPYEQYF,-,TRBV20-1,many,TRBJ2-7
TGTGCCACCAGCATCCCCGGGGAGCTGTTTTTT,CATSIPGELFF,-,TRBV15,few,TRBJ2-2
TGCAGTGCTCCCCGGGAGAGAGACGGCGTGGGGCAGTACTTC,CSAPRERDGVGQYF,-,TRBV20-1,many,TRBJ2-7
TGCAGTGCTGGGGCAGGAGCCAAAAACATTCAGTACTTC,CSAGAGAKNIQYF,-,TRBV20-1,many,TRBJ2-4
TGTGCCAGCAGTTACTTTTTAGATCAGCCCCAGCATTTT,CASSYFLDQPQHF,-,TRBV6-6,many,TRBJ1-5
TGCAGTGCTAGAGATGTGGGGCGGGGCACAGATACGCAGTATTTT,CSARDVGRGTDTQYF,-,TRBV20-1,many,TRBJ2-3
TGTGCCAGCAGTTTAAGGGGAACTCTCGAGCAGTACTTC,CASSLRGTLEQYF,-,TRBV28,many,TRBJ2-7
TGCAGTGCTAAGATAGCGGGAGGCCCACAATCCGAGCAGTTCTTC,CSAKIAGGPQSEQFF,TRBD2,TRBV20-1,medium-sized,TRBJ2-1
TGCGCCAGCAGCTTGCAGGGGACTATCTACAATGAGCAGTTCTTC,CASSLQGTIYNEQFF,-,TRBV5-1,medium-sized,TRBJ2-1
TGTGCCAGCAGCCAACCCAGGGTATCCTACGAGCAGTACTTC,CASSQPRVSYEQYF,-,TRBV7-9,few,TRBJ2-7
TGTGCCAGCAGCTTGGCCAAATGGGCGGGAGAATGGGATGAGCAGTTCTTC,CASSLAKWAGEWDEQFF,TRBD2,TRBV5-6,many,TRBJ2-1
TGCGCCAGCAGCCAAGCCCCTGCCGGGGAAACTTACGAGACCCAGTACTTC,CASSQAPAGETYETQYF,-,TRBV4-1,many,TRBJ2-5
TGTGCCAGCATCAAACTAGCGGGAGGGTCCTACAATGAGCAGTTCTTC,CASIKLAGGSYNEQFF,TRBD2,TRBV12-3/TRBV12-4,many,TRBJ2-1
TGTGCCAGCAGCCAAAGGACAGGTGGGGCCACCGGGGAGCTGTTTTTT,CASSQRTGGATGELFF,TRBD1,TRBV3-1,many,TRBJ2-2
TGCAGTGCCTGGGGGCGGGAGGGCCTTCGGATAGATACGCAGTATTTT,CSAWGREGLRIDTQYF,TRBD2,TRBV20-1,many,TRBJ2-3
TGCGCCAGCAGCTCCGGGACAGGGGATTGGACAAATAATTCACCCCTCCACTTT,CASSSGTGDWTNNSPLHF,TRBD1,TRBV5-1,many,TRBJ1-6
TGTGCCAGCAGCCCTGACAGGGGAGTGAATGAGCAGTTCTTC,CASSPDRGVNEQFF,TRBD1,TRBV11-2,many,TRBJ2-1
TGCGCCAGCAGCATTTTACAGGGCAGCACAGATACGCAGTATTTT,CASSILQGSTDTQYF,-,TRBV5-1,many,TRBJ2-3
TGTGCCAGCAGTTACTCGATGGCCAGGTCGAGCTCCTACGAGCAGTACTTC,CASSYSMARSSSYEQYF,-,TRBV6-5,many,TRBJ2-7
TGTGCCAGCTCACAAACAGGGGAAGGCTCCTACGAGCAGTACTTC,CASSQTGEGSYEQYF,TRBD1,TRBV18,many,TRBJ2-7
TGCAGCGTGGAAATAAGAGGGGGCTACGAGCAGTACTTC,CSVEIRGGYEQYF,-,TRBV29-1,-,TRBJ2-7
TGTGCCTGGAGTACCCCAAGGACAGGAGACACTGAAGCTTTCTTT,CAWSTPRTGDTEAFF,TRBD1,TRBV30,-,TRBJ1-1
TGCAGTGCCGACGACAGGGGATCCTACGAGCAGTACTTC,CSADDRGSYEQYF,TRBD1,TRBV20-1,many,TRBJ2-7
TGCGCCAGCCGGTTAGGGCAGGGCGGCGAAAAACTGTTTTTT,CASRLGQGGEKLFF,-,TRBV5-1,many,TRBJ1-4
TGTGCCAGCAGCTTAGGAAAACCGGGACAGGGGGCTACTGAAGCTTTCTTT,CASSLGKPGQGATEAFF,TRBD1,TRBV7-9,many,TRBJ1-1
TGTGCCAGCAGTGGACTTGGGGAGACCCAGTACTTC,CASSGLGETQYF,-,TRBV2,few,TRBJ2-5
TGCGCCAGCAGCCCAGCGGGACAGGGGAACACCGGGGAGCTGTTTTTT,CASSPAGQGNTGELFF,TRBD1,TRBV5-1,many,TRBJ2-2
TGCGCCAGCAGCCAAGTATGGACTAGCGGGGGCCTTTACAATGAGCAGTTCTTC,CASSQVWTSGGLYNEQFF,TRBD2,TRBV4-1,many,TRBJ2-1
TGCGCCAGCAGCTCCCCTCGACAGGAACAGAACACCGGGGAGCTGTTTTTT,CASSSPRQEQNTGELFF,-,TRBV5-1,many,TRBJ2-2
TGTGCCAGCAGCCGAGAACAGGGGGCGAACACTGAAGCTTTCTTT,CASSREQGANTEAFF,TRBD1,TRBV7-2,-,TRBJ1-1
TGCAGTGCCCAAGACCAGGGGGCTAATTCACCCCTCCACTTT,CSAQDQGANSPLHF,TRBD1,TRBV20-1,many,TRBJ1-6
TGCAGTGCTAGAGCGGGACAGGGAATTGGCGAGCAGTACTTC,CSARAGQGIGEQYF,TRBD1,TRBV20-1,many,TRBJ2-7
TGTGCCAGCAGGACAGGTTTCAGTAAGACCCAGTACTTC,CASRTGFSKTQYF,-,TRBV7-2,many,TRBJ2-5
TGTGCCAGTAGTATCGGGGGGACTAGTCAAGAGACCCAGTACTTC,CASSIGGTSQETQYF,TRBD2,TRBV19,-,TRBJ2-5
TGTGCCATCAGTGGAAGTAGTACCTCCTACAATGAGCAGTTCTTC,CAISGSSTSYNEQFF,-,TRBV10-3,many,TRBJ2-1
TGTGCCAGCAGCTTGAGGGGTGAGCAGTTCTTC,CASSLRGEQFF,-,TRBV11-2,many,TRBJ2-1
TGTGCCAGCAGTACGGGCCCAGGGGGCAATGAGCAGTTCTTC,CASSTGPGGNEQFF,TRBD1,TRBV25-1,many,TRBJ2-1
TGTGCCAGCAGGAGGGACACTCCAAGTAGCGAGCAGTACTTC,CASRRDTPSSEQYF,-,TRBV5-5,many,TRBJ2-7
TGTGCCAGCAGCTCCGGGGGGGGTCGTGTCTACACCTTC,CASSSGGGRVYTF,-,TRBV6-5,many,TRBJ1-2
TGCGCCAGCAGCGGGGTAGGCACCGGGGAGCTGTTTTTT,CASSGVGTGELFF,-,TRBV10-2,many,TRBJ2-2
TGCAGTGCTATTGGACAGGGGATAGCCTACGAGCAGTACTTC,CSAIGQGIAYEQYF,TRBD1,TRBV20-1,many,TRBJ2-7